The clone carrying this T cell receptor (beta chain) has a single count. Looked up from germline, CDR1 is SGHRS and CDR2 is YFSETQ. This CDR3 comprises 14 residues. This specimen comes from a study of PD-1 blockade in mismatch repair-deficient tumors. Only in-frame clones appear in the TCRdb table, and some are missing; sequencing was by immunoSEQ multiplex PCR. The sample yields about 100,000 clones, approximately 83% seen once. The J gene is TRBJ2-1, the V gene TRBV5-1; D tentatively fits TRBD1 or TRBD2 (5 bases each). The receptor was isolated from an adult with mismatch repair-deficient cancer. The specimen was peripheral blood, collected roughly 35 weeks after starting pembrolizumab. As DNA, the CDR3 is TGCGCGACCCAGAGGGGCGGCTCCTACAATGAGCAGTTCTTC. Translation: CATQRGGSYNEQFF.